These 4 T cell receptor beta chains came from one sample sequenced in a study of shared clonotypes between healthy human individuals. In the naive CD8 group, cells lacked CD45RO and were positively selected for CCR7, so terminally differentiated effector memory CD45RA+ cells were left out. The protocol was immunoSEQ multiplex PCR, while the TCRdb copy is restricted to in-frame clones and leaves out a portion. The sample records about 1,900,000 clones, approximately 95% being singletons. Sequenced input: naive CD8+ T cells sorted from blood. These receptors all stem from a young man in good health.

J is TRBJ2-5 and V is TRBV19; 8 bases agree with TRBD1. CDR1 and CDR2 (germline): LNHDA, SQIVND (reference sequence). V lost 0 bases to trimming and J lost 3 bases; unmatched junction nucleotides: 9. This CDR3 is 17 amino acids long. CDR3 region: CASSIDPETGVEETQYF. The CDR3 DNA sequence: TGTGCCAGTAGTATAGATCCCGAGACAGGGGTCGAAGAGACCCAGTACTTC. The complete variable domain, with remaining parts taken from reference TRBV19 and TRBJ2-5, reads DGGITQSPKYLFRKEGQNVTLSCEQNLNHDAMYWYRQDPGQGLRLIYYSQIVNDFQKGDIAEGYSVSREKKESFPLTVTSAQKNPTAFYLCASSIDPETGVEETQYFGPGTRLLVL.

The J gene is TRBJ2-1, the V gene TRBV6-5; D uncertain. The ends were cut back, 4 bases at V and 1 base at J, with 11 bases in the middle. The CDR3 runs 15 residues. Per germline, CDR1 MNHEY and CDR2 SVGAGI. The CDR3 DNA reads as TGTGCCAGCAGTTCAAAGGCAGTTTCCTACAATGAGCAGTTCTTC. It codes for CASSSKAVSYNEQFF.

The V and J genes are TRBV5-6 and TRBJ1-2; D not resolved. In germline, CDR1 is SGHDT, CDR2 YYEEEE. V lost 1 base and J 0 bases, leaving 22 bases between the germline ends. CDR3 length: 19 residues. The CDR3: CASSLSRNLLYPPNYGYTF. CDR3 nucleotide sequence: TGTGCCAGCAGCTTGAGCAGGAACCTCCTCTATCCCCCTAACTATGGCTACACCTTC.

CDR3 nucleotides: TGTGCCAGCAGCGCAGGCAGGATAAGCGAAAAACTGTTTTTT. Translated: CASSAGRISEKLFF. The genes are TRBV9 and TRBJ1-4, with D hard to call. CDR1 and CDR2 from the germline V gene are SGDLS and YYNGEE. The V end lost 3 bases, the J end lost 8 bases, and 14 bases lay between the germline ends. The CDR3 has 14 residues.